The present TCR beta chain was sequenced within a study of blood T cell repertoires in COVID-19. On the study more broadly: Some COVID-19 samples were acute and others convalescent; all came from the United States, Italy and Spain.

Enrolled through a virtual design, the participants were between roughly 18 and 90 years of age and came from 24 US areas. Donors were grouped by their self-reported clinical history. All recovered Cohort 3 donors got two negative PCRs, got clearance, or saw symptom resolution. Sequenced by immunoSEQ multiplex PCR; TCRdb stores in-frame clones only, minus some. Of 350,000 to 550,000 clones listed, roughly nine tenths are singletons. The sample taken for sequencing was PBMCs or T cells enriched from blood (not recorded which). This TCR came from a young man who had recovered from COVID-19.

CDR3 loop: CASSLVPYEQYF. The CDR3, as DNA: TGTGCCAGCAGCTTGGTTCCTTACGAGCAGTACTTC. The chain couples TRBV5-5 to TRBJ2-7; D gene ambiguous. Germline V gene sequence: CDR1 SGHKS, CDR2 YYEKEE (reference sequence). The CDR3 runs 12 residues. V was clipped by 0 bases and J by 4 bases, with 5 bases between them.